This T cell receptor (beta chain) was retrieved from a study of T cell changes during pregnancy in multiple sclerosis. Profiled with immunoSEQ multiplex PCR; TCRdb holds only in-frame clones, not every one. The repertoire holds tens of thousands of clones, with 80% to 95% as singletons. This CDR3 has 12 amino acids. Per germline, CDR1 SQVTM and CDR2 ANQGSEA. Trimming pared 7 bases from V and 2 bases from J, leaving 11 bases between. This TCR was sampled from a female donor with multiple sclerosis, enrolled in a pregnancy study. Here the sequenced sample was peripheral blood, taken in the third trimester of pregnancy. The V call is TRBV29-1, the J call TRBJ2-5; a possible D gene is TRBD2 (5 bases). CDR3 coding DNA: TGCAGCGCCTCGGGGTCTCAAGAGACCCAGTACTTC. This encodes CSASGSQETQYF.